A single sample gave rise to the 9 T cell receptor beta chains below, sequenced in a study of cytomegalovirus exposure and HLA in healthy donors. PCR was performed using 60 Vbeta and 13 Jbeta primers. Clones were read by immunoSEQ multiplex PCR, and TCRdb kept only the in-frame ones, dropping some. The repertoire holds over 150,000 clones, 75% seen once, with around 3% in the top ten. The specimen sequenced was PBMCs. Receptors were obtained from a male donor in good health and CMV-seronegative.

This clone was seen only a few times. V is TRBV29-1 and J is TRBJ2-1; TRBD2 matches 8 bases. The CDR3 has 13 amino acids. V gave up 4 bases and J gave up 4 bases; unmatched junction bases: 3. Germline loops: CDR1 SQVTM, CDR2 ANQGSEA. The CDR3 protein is CSVGTSLYNEQFF. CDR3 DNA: TGCAGCGTTGGGACTAGCCTATACAATGAGCAGTTCTTC.

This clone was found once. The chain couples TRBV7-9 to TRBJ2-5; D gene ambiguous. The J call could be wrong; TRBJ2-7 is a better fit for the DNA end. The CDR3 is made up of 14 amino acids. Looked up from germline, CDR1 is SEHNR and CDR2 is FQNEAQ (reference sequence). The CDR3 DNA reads TGTGCCAGCAGCTCTCTGGCGGCCTCCTACGAGCAGTACTTC. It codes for CASSSLAASYEQYF.

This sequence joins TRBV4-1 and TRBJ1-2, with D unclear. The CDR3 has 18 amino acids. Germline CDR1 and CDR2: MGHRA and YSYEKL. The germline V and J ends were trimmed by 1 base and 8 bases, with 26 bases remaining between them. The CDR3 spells CASSQGGEILTIADGYTF. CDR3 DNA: TGCGCCAGCAGCCAAGGTGGGGAGATTCTTACTATCGCTGACGGCTACACCTTC.

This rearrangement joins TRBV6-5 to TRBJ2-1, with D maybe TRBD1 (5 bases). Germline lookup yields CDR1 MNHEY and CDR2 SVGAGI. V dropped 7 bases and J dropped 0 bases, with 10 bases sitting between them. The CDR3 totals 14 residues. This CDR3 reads CASIRDSSYNEQFF. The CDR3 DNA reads TGTGCCAGCATCCGAGACAGCTCCTACAATGAGCAGTTCTTC.

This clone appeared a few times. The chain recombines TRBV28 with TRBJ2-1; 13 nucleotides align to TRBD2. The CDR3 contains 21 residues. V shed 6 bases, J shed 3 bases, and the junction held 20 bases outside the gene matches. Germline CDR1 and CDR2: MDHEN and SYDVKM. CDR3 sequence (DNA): TGTGCCAGCAGCTACTACACCGCCGGGACTAGCGGGACCGCTAACTACAATGAGCAGTTCTTC. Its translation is CASSYYTAGTSGTANYNEQFF.

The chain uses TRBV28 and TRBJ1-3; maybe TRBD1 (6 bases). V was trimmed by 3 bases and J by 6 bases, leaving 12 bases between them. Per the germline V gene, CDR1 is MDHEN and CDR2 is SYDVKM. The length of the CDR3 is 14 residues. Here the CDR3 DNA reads TGTGCCAGCAGTTTGGGGGGGCGCGTAAACACCATATATTTT. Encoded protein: CASSLGGRVNTIYF. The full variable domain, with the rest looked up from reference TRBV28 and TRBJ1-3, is DVKVTQSSRYLVKRTGEKVFLECVQDMDHENMFWYRQDPGLGLRLIYFSYDVKMKEKGDIPEGYSVSREKKERFSLILESASTNQTSMYLCASSLGGRVNTIYFGEGSWLTVV.

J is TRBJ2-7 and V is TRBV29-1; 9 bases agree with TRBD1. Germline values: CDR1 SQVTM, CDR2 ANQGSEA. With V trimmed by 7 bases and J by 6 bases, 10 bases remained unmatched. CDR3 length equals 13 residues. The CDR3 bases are TGCAGCGCCACCGGGACAGGGCGCATCGAGCAGTACTTC. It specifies CSATGTGRIEQYF.

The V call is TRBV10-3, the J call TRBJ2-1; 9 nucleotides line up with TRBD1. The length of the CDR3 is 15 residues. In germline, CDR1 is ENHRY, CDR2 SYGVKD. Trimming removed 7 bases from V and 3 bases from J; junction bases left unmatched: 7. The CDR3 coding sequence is TGTGCCATCAAAGGACCGGGACAGGGCTACAATGAGCAGTTCTTC. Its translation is CAIKGPGQGYNEQFF.

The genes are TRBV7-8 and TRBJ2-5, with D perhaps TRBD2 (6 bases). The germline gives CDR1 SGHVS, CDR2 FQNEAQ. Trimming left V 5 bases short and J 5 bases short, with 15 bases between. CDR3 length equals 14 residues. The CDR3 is CASSASGGKETQYF. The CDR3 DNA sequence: TGTGCCAGCAGCGCTTCTGGGGGGAAGGAGACCCAGTACTTC. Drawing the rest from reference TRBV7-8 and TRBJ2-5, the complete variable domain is GAGVSQSPRYKVAKRGQDVALRCDPISGHVSLFWYQQALGQGPEFLTYFQNEAQLDKSGLPSDRFFAERPEGSVSTLKIQRTQQEDSAVYLCASSASGGKETQYFGPGTRLLVL.